This T cell receptor beta chain came from a study of shared clonotypes between healthy human individuals. Study details: A donor's plate count was three for CD4 naive and three for CD4 memory; CD8 naive had two and CD8 memory one.

Study-level results: Enrolling few donors narrowed the genetic and exposure-history diversity that was represented. Rarefaction revealed incomplete sorted-subset sequencing despite large depth.

Using approximately 190 ng DNA, tens of thousands of T cell genomes, the sorted-subset replicate PCRs were run. Sequencing was performed with immunoSEQ multiplex PCR; in TCRdb, only in-frame clones are kept and a portion is missing. The repertoire holds around 300,000 clones, with roughly 84% as singletons. About this clone: Antigen specificity is unknown. Other DNA sequences in this specimen translate into the identical CDR3.

The clonotype comes from a man aged 18 to 30 in good health. Sequencing input: memory CD8+ T cells sorted from blood. As for subset: CD45RO+ cells pooled with CCR7-negative TemRA cells.

The CDR3 DNA reads as TGTGCCAGCAGCTCACAGGGTAATGAGCAGTTCTTC. Amino acid sequence: CASSSQGNEQFF. This chain links TRBV7-2 with TRBJ2-1; D is perhaps TRBD1 (6 bases). This CDR3 region has 12 residues. From germline, CDR1 is SGHTA and CDR2 FQGNSA. Trimming left V 4 bases short and J 7 bases short, with 8 bases between.